This TCR beta chain was obtained from a study of blood T cell repertoires in COVID-19. Study in general: COVID-19 samples, acute and convalescent, were from the United States, Italy and Spain. PBMCs, B-cell-depleted T cells, or T cells provided the cDNA or gDNA that made up the material.

Clones were read by immunoSEQ multiplex PCR, and TCRdb kept only the in-frame ones, dropping some. The table has roughly 670,000 clones, around 89% seen once. This CDR3 spans 17 amino acids. V was cut by 3 bases and J by 0 bases, with 15 bases left in between. The germline CDR1 and CDR2 sequences are GTSNPN and SVGIG (reference sequence). This TCR was sampled from a woman younger than 30 with acute or convalescent COVID-19. This sequence joins TRBV30 and TRBJ1-6; D not resolved. Sequences were obtained from peripheral blood. The CDR3 nucleotides read TGTGCCTGGAGGCAGTTGGGCACAAGCTCCTATAATTCACCCCTCCACTTT. Amino acids: CAWRQLGTSSYNSPLHF. Filled out from reference TRBV30 and TRBJ1-6, the complete variable domain reads SQTIHQWPATLVQPVGSPLSLECTVEGTSNPNLYWYRQAAGRGLQLLFYSVGIGQISSEVPQNLSASRPQDRQFILSSKKLLLSDSGFYLCAWRQLGTSSYNSPLHFGNGTRLTVT.